One and the same sample provided the 19 T cell receptor beta chains below, sequenced in a study of cytomegalovirus exposure and HLA in healthy donors. Primers for the PCR totalled 60 Vbeta and 13 Jbeta. Clones were read by immunoSEQ multiplex PCR, and TCRdb kept only the in-frame ones, dropping some. The repertoire has over 55,000 clones, around 80% of them found once; the top ten carry 3.5% to 5%. Sequenced: PBMCs. The origin of the receptors is a woman between 25 and 40 years old in good health and CMV-seronegative.

The V and J genes are TRBV30 and TRBJ1-1; no clear D gene. Per germline, CDR1 GTSNPN and CDR2 SVGIG (reference sequence). The CDR3 has 11 residues. Trimming pared 4 bases from V and 4 bases from J, leaving 7 bases between. The CDR3 loop is CAWNVGTEAFF. The CDR3 region has the DNA TGTGCCTGGAACGTCGGCACTGAAGCTTTCTTT.

CDR3 in amino acids: CASSSGTVLYEQYF. The CDR3 bases are TGTGCCAGCAGCTCCGGGACTGTACTATACGAGCAGTACTTC. The V gene is TRBV7-2, the J gene TRBJ2-7; a possible D gene is TRBD2 (6 bases). The CDR3 covers 14 residues. V lost 4 bases to trimming and J lost 4 bases, with 14 bases between them. Germline assignment: CDR1 SGHTA and CDR2 FQGNSA.

The V call is TRBV28, the J call TRBJ2-2, with 7 bases that match TRBD2. J was trimmed by 1 base and V by 10 bases; bases with no gene match: 3. Germline loops: CDR1 MDHEN, CDR2 SYDVKM. CDR3 length: 13 amino acids. CDR3 sequence reads: CATQRGNTGELFF. DNA for the CDR3: TGTGCCACCCAGCGGGGGAACACCGGGGAGCTGTTTTTT. The variable domain in full, completed from reference TRBV28 and TRBJ2-2, reads DVKVTQSSRYLVKRTGEKVFLECVQDMDHENMFWYRQDPGLGLRLIYFSYDVKMKEKGDIPEGYSVSREKKERFSLILESASTNQTSMYLCATQRGNTGELFFGEGSRLTVL.

The chain joins TRBV29-1 to TRBJ2-7, with TRBD1 identical over 7 bases. The V gene's germline CDR1 is SQVTM and CDR2 ANQGSEA. The CDR3 extends over 12 amino acids. V trimming: 6 bases; J trimming: 5 bases; junction bases outside the gene matches: 7. The DNA of the CDR3 is TGCAGCGTAGGGGGCGCTGGGGACGAGCAGTACTTC. Its protein product is CSVGGAGDEQYF.

V gene TRBV28 combines with J gene TRBJ2-7, with 11 bases matching TRBD2. V was clipped by 4 bases and J by 3 bases; unmatched bases: 5. The CDR3 contains 15 residues. Germline V gene data show CDR1 as MDHEN and CDR2 as SYDVKM. The CDR3 loop reads CASSSGGTSGYEQYF. Written as DNA, the CDR3 is TGTGCCAGCAGTTCCGGAGGGACTAGCGGCTACGAGCAGTACTTC.

The chain uses TRBV9 and TRBJ2-3; tentative D call: TRBD1 (5 bases). The CDR3 spans 15 residues. The germline V gene encodes CDR1 SGDLS and CDR2 YYNGEE. Trimming cost V 0 bases and J 3 bases, with 11 bases left between them. CDR3 nucleotide sequence: TGTGCCAGCAGCGTAGCGGGCAGGACAACAGATACGCAGTATTTT. Its translation is CASSVAGRTTDTQYF.

This clone was seen a single time. The V call is TRBV28, the J call TRBJ2-5; D remains ambiguous. V was pared by 6 bases and J by 7 bases, with 15 bases between. Germline V gives CDR1 MDHEN, CDR2 SYDVKM. There are 13 residues in the CDR3. The CDR3 DNA reads as TGTGCCAGCAGCTCCAGGATCTCCAGGACCCAGTACTTC. Protein: CASSSRISRTQYF.

The V and J genes are TRBV11-2 and TRBJ2-5, with unresolved D. This CDR3 is 14 amino acids long. Trimming removed 5 bases at V and 1 base at J, with 11 bases between. Germline loops: CDR1 SGHAT, CDR2 FQNNGV. The CDR3 spells CASSISKIQETQYF. In DNA form, the CDR3 reads TGTGCCAGCAGCATATCTAAAATCCAAGAGACCCAGTACTTC.

The CDR3 DNA follows: TGCGCCAGCAGATTAGGACGGGAGCCTCGAGATACGCAGTATTTT. Encoded protein: CASRLGREPRDTQYF. The rearrangement links TRBV10-2 to TRBJ2-3; tentatively, D is TRBD2 (6 bases). Germline V CDR1 and CDR2: WSHSY, SAAADI. Trimming took off 6 bases at V and 5 bases at J, with 18 bases between the two ends. The CDR3 loop spans 15 amino acids.

The chain is built from TRBV19 and TRBJ1-2, with 9 bases fitting TRBD1. Germline-derived CDR1 and CDR2 are LNHDA and SQIVND (reference sequence). Trimming at V came to 5 bases and at J to 4 bases, leaving 5 bases not matched to a gene. CDR3 size: 14 residues. The CDR3 reads CASSSRDRVYGYTF. CDR3 nucleotides: TGTGCCAGTAGTTCCCGGGACAGGGTCTATGGCTACACCTTC.

This chain joins TRBV7-8 and TRBJ1-5, with 10 positions matching TRBD1. The CDR3 loop spans 20 amino acids. Trimming removed 4 bases from V and 0 bases from J; junction bases left unmatched: 15. In germline, CDR1 is SGHVS, CDR2 FQNEAQ. The CDR3 DNA is TGTGCCAGCAGCTCCCACAAGGGACAGGGGCCTCGTGCTAGCAATCAGCCCCAGCATTTT. Protein product: CASSSHKGQGPRASNQPQHF.

The gene calls are TRBV7-9 and TRBJ2-6, with TRBD1 matching over 8 bases. The V gene end was trimmed by 4 bases and the J gene end by 0 bases; junction bases not matched to a gene: 8. The CDR3 has 18 residues. Germline V gives CDR1 SEHNR, CDR2 FQNEAQ (reference sequence). The CDR3 loop reads CASSSRTGTSSGANVLTF. DNA for the CDR3: TGTGCCAGCAGCTCCCGGACAGGGACATCCTCTGGGGCCAACGTCCTGACTTTC.

The rearrangement uses TRBV6-5 and TRBJ1-2; 8 nucleotides agree with TRBD1. Germline V lookup: CDR1 MNHEY, CDR2 SVGAGI. There are 15 residues in the CDR3. V lost 2 bases, J lost 8 bases, and 10 bases stayed unmatched. Here the CDR3 DNA reads TGTGCCAGCAGTTACGGGGGCAGGGGGCTGGGAGGCTACACCTTC. Translating gives CASSYGGRGLGGYTF.

This chain connects TRBV28 to TRBJ1-2; the match to TRBD1 covers 12 bases. The germline V gene has CDR1 MDHEN and CDR2 SYDVKM. V dropped 6 bases and J dropped 6; count of bases not matched to a gene: 8. The CDR3 totals 15 residues. CDR3 residues: CASRQGQGAKDGYTF. CDR3 nucleotides: TGTGCCAGCAGGCAGGGACAGGGGGCGAAGGATGGCTACACCTTC.

The chain employs TRBV6-5 and TRBJ1-5; maybe TRBD1 (5 bases). V lost 4 bases and J lost 6, with 13 bases in between. There are 14 residues in the CDR3. Germline assignment: CDR1 MNHEY and CDR2 SVGAGI. The DNA for the CDR3 is TGTGCCAGCAGTTCGTACAGGTTCAGTCAGCCCCAGCATTTT. Translated, it gives CASSSYRFSQPQHF.

The CDR3 protein is CASSLDQGYSQPQHF. CDR3 DNA sequence: TGTGCCAGCAGCTTAGACCAGGGGTACAGTCAGCCCCAGCATTTT. This sequence joins TRBV7-2 and TRBJ1-5, with D possibly matching TRBD1 (6 bases). V was shortened by 1 base and J by 6 bases, with 13 bases between the two germline ends. Germline V gene data show CDR1 as SGHTA and CDR2 as FQGNSA. The CDR3 runs to 15 residues.

The chain combines TRBV6-5 with TRBJ1-1; a weak D match, TRBD1 (6 bases). This CDR3 has 14 residues. Trimming pared 6 bases from V and 0 bases from J, leaving 11 bases between. Germline loops: CDR1 MNHEY, CDR2 SVGAGI. CDR3 DNA: TGTGCCAGCAGCAGTACAGGGCTGAACACTGAAGCTTTCTTT. This gives the protein CASSSTGLNTEAFF.

J is TRBJ2-1 and V is TRBV4-1, with 7 bases aligning to TRBD1. Unmatched junction bases numbered 13, after V lost 3 bases and J lost 8 bases. Per the germline V gene, CDR1 is MGHRA and CDR2 is YSYEKL. There are 16 residues in the CDR3. The CDR3 coding sequence is TGCGCCAGCAGCCAGGCAGACAGGGTTGGTCCCTATGAGCAGTTCTTC. This gives the protein CASSQADRVGPYEQFF.

This chain uses TRBV6-5 with TRBJ2-7; D is perhaps TRBD2 (5 bases). Trimming took 2 bases from V and 3 from J, leaving 14 bases between them. CDR1 and CDR2 (germline): MNHEY, SVGAGI. The CDR3 loop spans 15 amino acids. In DNA, the CDR3 is TGTGCCAGCAGTTACGGGTTACTGGGGAGCTACGAGCAGTACTTC. It specifies CASSYGLLGSYEQYF.